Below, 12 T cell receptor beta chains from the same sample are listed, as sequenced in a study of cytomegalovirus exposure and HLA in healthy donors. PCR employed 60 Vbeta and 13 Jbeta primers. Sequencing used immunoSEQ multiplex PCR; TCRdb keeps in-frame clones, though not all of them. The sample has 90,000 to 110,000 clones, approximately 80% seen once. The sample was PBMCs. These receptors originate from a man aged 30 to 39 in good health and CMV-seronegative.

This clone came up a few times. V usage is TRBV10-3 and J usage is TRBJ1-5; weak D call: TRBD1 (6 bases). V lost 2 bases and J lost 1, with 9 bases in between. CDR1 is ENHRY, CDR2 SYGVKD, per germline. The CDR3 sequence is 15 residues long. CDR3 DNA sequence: TGTGCCATCAGTGAGCAGGGACACAGCAATCAGCCCCAGCATTTT. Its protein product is CAISEQGHSNQPQHF.

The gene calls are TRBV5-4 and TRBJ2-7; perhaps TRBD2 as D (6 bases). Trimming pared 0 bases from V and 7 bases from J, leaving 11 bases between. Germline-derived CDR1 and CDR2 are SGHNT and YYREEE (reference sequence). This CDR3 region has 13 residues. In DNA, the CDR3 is TGTGCCAGCAGCTTGGACGGGGCGGGGGAGCAGTACTTC. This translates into CASSLDGAGEQYF.

The CDR3 DNA reads TGTGCCAGCAGTCGCGGGGACAGGGGTTTACATGGCTACACCTTC. Amino acid sequence: CASSRGDRGLHGYTF. The chain links TRBV6-6 to TRBJ1-2, with 10 positions matching TRBD1. From germline, CDR1 is MNHNY and CDR2 SVGAGI (reference sequence). Trimming took 5 bases from V and 6 from J; bases not matched to a gene: 9. The CDR3 covers 15 residues.

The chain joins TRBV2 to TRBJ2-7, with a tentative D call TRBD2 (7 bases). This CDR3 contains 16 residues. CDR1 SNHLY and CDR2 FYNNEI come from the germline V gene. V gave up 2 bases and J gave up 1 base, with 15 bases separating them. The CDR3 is CASSEMLGGGSYEQYF. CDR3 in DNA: TGTGCCAGCAGTGAAATGCTAGGGGGGGGGTCCTACGAGCAGTACTTC. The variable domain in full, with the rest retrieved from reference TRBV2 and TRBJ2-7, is EPEVTQTPSHQVTQMGQEVILRCVPISNHLYFYWYRQILGQKVEFLVSFYNNEISEKSEIFDDQFSVERPDGSNFTLKIRSTKLEDSAMYFCASSEMLGGGSYEQYFGPGTRLTVT.

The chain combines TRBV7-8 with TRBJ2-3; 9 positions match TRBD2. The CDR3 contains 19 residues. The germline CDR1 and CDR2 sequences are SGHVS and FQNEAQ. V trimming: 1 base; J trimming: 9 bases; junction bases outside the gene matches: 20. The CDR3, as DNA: TGTGCCAGCAGCTTAGTCTGGAGTCGACTAGCGGACAGAGGGGGGACGCAGTATTTT. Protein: CASSLVWSRLADRGGTQYF.

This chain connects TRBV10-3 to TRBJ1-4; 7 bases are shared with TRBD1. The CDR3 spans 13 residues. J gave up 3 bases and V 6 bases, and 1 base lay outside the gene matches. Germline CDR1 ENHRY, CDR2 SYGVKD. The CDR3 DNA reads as TGTGCCATCAGGAGGGGGCCTAATGAAAAACTGTTTTTT. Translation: CAIRRGPNEKLFF.

CDR3 protein: CASSPGTGHYGYTF. The CDR3 DNA is TGTGCCAGCAGTCCTGGGACAGGCCACTATGGCTACACCTTC. The chain uses TRBV27 and TRBJ1-2, with TRBD1 matching 8 bases. CDR3 length: 14 amino acids. V gave up 5 bases and J gave up 3 bases; unmatched junction bases: 5. Germline V gene data show CDR1 as MNHEY and CDR2 as SMNVEV (reference sequence).

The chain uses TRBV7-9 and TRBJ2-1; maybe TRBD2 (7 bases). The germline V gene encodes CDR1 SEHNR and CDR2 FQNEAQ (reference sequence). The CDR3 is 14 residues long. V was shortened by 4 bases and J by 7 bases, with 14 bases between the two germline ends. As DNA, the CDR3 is TGTGCCAGCAGCTATCGGGGGGCGAGGAATGAGCAGTTCTTC. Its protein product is CASSYRGARNEQFF.

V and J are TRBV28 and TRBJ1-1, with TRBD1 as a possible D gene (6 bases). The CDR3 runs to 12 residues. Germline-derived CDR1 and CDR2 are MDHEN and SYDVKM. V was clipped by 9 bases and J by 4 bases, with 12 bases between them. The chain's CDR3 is CASRLGATEAFF. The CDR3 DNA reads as TGTGCCAGTAGGTTGGGGGCCACTGAAGCTTTCTTT.

CDR3 loop: CASSLTTTSNEKLFF. DNA of the CDR3: TGCGCCAGCAGCTTGACAACAACTAGCAATGAAAAACTGTTTTTT. The chain links TRBV5-1 to TRBJ1-4, with D unclear. Trimming stripped 1 base from V and 5 bases from J, with 12 bases between. The CDR3 is 15 residues long. Germline CDR1 reads SGHRS; CDR2 reads YFSETQ.

The CDR3 DNA reads as TGTGCCAGCAGTCCCCCAGCGGGGAACGGGGATGAGCAGTTCTTC. It translates to CASSPPAGNGDEQFF. This rearrangement joins TRBV28 to TRBJ2-1; TRBD2 matches at 7 bases. Germline CDR1 and CDR2: MDHEN and SYDVKM. Trimming at V came to 5 bases and at J to 8 bases, leaving 12 bases not matched to a gene. The CDR3 totals 15 residues.

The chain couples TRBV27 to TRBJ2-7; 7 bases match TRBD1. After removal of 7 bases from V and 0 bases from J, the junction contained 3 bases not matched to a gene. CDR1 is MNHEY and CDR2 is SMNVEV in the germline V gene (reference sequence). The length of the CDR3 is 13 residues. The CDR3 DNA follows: TGTGCCAGCATTGGGACAGACTCCTACGAGCAGTACTTC. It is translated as CASIGTDSYEQYF.